The subject of this entry is one T cell receptor beta chain. No antigen is known for it. No per-base quality is available; no much larger clone lies one base away. This record comes from a study of CD8+ T cells in alopecia areata (dated by TCRdb to between 2017 and 2018). Some background on the complete study: To study T cell clonal expansion in alopecia areata, the researchers applied high-throughput TCRbeta sequencing to both the C3H/HeJ mouse model and human patients. Human TCRbeta sequencing covered scalp tissue and sorted CD4+ and CD8+ peripheral blood T cells from patchy and totalis/universalis alopecia areata patients and healthy controls. RNA was extracted with the PAXgene miRNA kit for fixed scalp, the miRNeasy kit for PBMCs, and the RNeasy kit for mouse skin. TCRbeta CDR3 regions were amplified by immunoSEQ multiplex PCR using 35 Vbeta forward and 13 Jbeta reverse primers. Scalp clonality was compared among normal scalp (n=4), patchy alopecia areata scalp (n=8), and alopecia totalis/universalis scalp (n=8).

The CDR3 has 14 amino acids, counting the end cysteine and phenylalanine. Of the read, only the CDR3 DNA is kept; its 42 bases are in frame from base 1. Per the germline V gene, SQVTM is the CDR1 and ANQGSEA is the CDR2. V loses 8 bases, J loses 6 bases, and the germline ends lie 20 bases apart. Library preparation used the immunoSEQ multiplex PCR assay. RNA was extracted from all samples and reverse transcribed into cDNA as template for TCR sequencing. SuperScript III was used for first-strand cDNA synthesis, primed with a 2:1 mix of oligo-dT and random hexamers. A synthetic immune receptor repertoire was used to gauge amplification bias, and whatever bias remained was removed computationally. In the original analysis: Raw reads were preprocessed for error removal, and CDR3 was defined according to IMGT conventions as running from the conserved cysteine to phenylalanine. Clonality was computed as 1 minus the Shannon entropy, with the entropy normalized by log2 of the number of productive unique TCRs. Whether scalp clones were CD4 or CD8 was inferred by matching scalp TCRbeta sequences against CD4 and CD8 repertoires sorted from blood. TCRdb provides this immuneACCESS table in a form limited to in-frame rearrangements. Some clones are lacking; in checked studies, under half of them reflect an unresolved V gene, and why the rest are absent is not known. From that table come the V and J calls and clone size; the DNA was used to work out D and trimming. The sample yields around 60,000 clones; about 44% were counted once. The ten largest clones capture roughly 51% of the sample.

Lesional scalp punch biopsies and peripheral blood were obtained from alopecia areata patients. PBMCs were isolated by density centrifugation and stained for CD3, CD4 and CD8, and CD4+ and CD8+ T cells were sorted on a FACSAria. As part of a multicenter biomarker study, untreated alopecia areata patients were recruited. For five or six biomarker-study patients, blood CD8+ T cells were further sorted into NKG2D-low and NKG2D-high fractions. The research as a whole found: Compared with normal scalp, lesional scalp had higher clonality and more expanded CD8+ clones, particularly in alopecia totalis/universalis, a pattern that suggests antigenic drive. Unlike mouse skin, where gammadelta T cells dominate, normal human skin contains resident alphabeta T cells that get sequenced too, which complicates analysis of the scalp TCR repertoire. TCR sequences shared between patients were less clear than in mice, possibly partly because of HLA diversity in the patient population.

The receptor was derived from a human donor with alopecia areata. The rearranged segments are TRBV29-1 and TRBJ2-1, with the D call perhaps TRBD1 or TRBD2, each one matching 5 bases. Sequences were obtained from NKG2D-low CD8+ T cells sorted from blood. The cell subset or site label here, explained by the study, means: sorted CD8+ NKG2D-low blood T cells. The CDR3 corresponds to CSFWGGEGSNEQFF. The sequence in DNA is TGCAGCTTTTGGGGCGGTGAGGGGAGCAATGAGCAGTTCTTC.